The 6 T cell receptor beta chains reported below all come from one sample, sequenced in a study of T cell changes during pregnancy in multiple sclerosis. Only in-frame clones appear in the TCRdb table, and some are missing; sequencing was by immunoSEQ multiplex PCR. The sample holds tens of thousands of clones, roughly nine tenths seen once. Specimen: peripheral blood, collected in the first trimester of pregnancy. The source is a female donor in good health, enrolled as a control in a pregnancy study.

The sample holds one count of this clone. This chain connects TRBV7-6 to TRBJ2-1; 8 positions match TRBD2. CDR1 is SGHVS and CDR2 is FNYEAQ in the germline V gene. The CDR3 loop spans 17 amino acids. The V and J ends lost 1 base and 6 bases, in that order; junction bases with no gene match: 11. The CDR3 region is CASSLETMSGSFNEQFF. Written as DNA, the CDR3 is TGTGCCAGCAGCTTAGAAACGATGAGCGGGAGTTTCAATGAGCAGTTCTTC.

The CDR3 DNA reads TGTGCCAGCACCTCCTCGCTACGAGATACGCAGTATTTT. This sequence encodes CASTSSLRDTQYF. V and J are TRBV6-1 and TRBJ2-3, with D unresolved. Trimming took 7 bases from V and 5 from J, leaving 13 bases between them. Germline-derived CDR1 and CDR2 are MNHNS and SASEGT. This CDR3 is 13 amino acids long.

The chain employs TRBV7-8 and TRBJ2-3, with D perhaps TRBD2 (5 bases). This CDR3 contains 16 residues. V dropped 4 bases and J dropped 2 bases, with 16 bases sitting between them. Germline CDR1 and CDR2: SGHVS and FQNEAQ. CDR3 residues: CASSSDPVEDTDTQYF. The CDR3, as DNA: TGTGCCAGCAGCTCTGACCCCGTGGAGGACACAGATACGCAGTATTTT.

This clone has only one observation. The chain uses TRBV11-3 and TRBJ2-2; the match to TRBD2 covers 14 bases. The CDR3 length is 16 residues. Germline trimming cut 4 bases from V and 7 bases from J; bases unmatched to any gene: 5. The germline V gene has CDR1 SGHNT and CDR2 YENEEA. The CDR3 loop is CASSSTSGRAIGELFF. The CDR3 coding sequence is TGTGCCAGCAGCTCGACTAGCGGGAGGGCCATCGGGGAGCTGTTTTTT. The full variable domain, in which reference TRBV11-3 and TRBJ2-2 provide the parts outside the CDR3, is EAGVVQSPRYKIIEKKQPVAFWCNPISGHNTLYWYLQNLGQGPELLIRYENEEAVDDSQLPKDRFSAERLKGVDSTLKIQPAELGDSAVYLCASSSTSGRAIGELFFGEGSRLTVL.

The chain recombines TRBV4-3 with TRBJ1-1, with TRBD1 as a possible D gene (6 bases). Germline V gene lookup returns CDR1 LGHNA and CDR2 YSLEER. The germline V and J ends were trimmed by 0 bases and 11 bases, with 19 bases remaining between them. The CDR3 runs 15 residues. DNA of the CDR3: TGCGCCAGCAGCCAAGATAGTGGCGGGGGGCGCGAGGCTTTCTTT. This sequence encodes CASSQDSGGGREAFF.

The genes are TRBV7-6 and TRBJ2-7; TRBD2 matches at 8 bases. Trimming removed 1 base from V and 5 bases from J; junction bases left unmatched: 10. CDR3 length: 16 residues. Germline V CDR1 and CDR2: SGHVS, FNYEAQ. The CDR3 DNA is TGTGCCAGCAGCTTAGGACCTCGGGGGGGAGCAAACGAGCAGTACTTC. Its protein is CASSLGPRGGANEQYF.